The 3 T cell receptor beta chains in this list originate from one sample, sequenced in a study of T cells expressing NK-cell markers. TCRdb re-called the 5' RACE reads; one entry per CDR3 protein, DNA not given. The sample table sets out about 430,000 distinct CDR3 sequences. Material for sequencing was blood T cells: a sorted CD56 or NKG2C T cell subset, CD4+ or CD8+ T cells, or bulk PBMC T cells (not recorded which). These receptors originate from a woman in her fifties or sixties in good health.

The chain couples TRBV12-3 or TRBV12-4 to TRBJ2-2; TCRdb calls TRBD1, which cannot be checked without DNA. The CDR3 contains 16 residues. The CDR3 loop reads CASIRPGQYNTGELFF.

This chain's CDR3 is CASKGGPYTGELFF. The chain links TRBV25-1 to TRBJ2-2; the TRBD1 assignment by TCRdb is unverifiable without DNA. CDR1 and CDR2 (germline): MGHDK, SYGVNS. This CDR3 region has 14 residues.

The chain is built from TRBV30 and TRBJ2-3. Germline loops: CDR1 GTSNPN, CDR2 SVGIG (reference sequence). The CDR3 length is 13 residues. The CDR3 protein is CAWSKGRTDTQYF.